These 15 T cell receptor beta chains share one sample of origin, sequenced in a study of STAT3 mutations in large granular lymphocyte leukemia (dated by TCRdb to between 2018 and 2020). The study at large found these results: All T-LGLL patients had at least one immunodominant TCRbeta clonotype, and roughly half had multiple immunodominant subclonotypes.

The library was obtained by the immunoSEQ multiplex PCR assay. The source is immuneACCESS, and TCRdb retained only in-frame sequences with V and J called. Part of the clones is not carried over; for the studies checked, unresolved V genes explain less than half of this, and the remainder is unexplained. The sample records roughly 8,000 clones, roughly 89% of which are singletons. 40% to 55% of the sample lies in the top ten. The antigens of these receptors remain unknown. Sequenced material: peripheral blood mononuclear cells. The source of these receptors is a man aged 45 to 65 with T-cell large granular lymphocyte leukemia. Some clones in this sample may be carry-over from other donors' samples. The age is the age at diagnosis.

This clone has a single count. CDR3 in amino acids: CASSQVAGGNTGELFF. Here the CDR3 DNA reads TGCGCCAGCAGCCAAGTTGCGGGAGGGAACACCGGGGAGCTGTTTTTT. The chain joins TRBV4-3 to TRBJ2-2; 8 nucleotides align to TRBD2. Losses at the gene ends were 1 base for V and 1 base for J; bases not matched to a gene: 2. Germline lookup yields CDR1 LGHNA and CDR2 YSLEER. The CDR3 consists of 16 residues.

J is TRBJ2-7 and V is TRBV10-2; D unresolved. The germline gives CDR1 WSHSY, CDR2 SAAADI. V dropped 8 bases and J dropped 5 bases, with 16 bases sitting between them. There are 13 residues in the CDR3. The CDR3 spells CASSFYKGHEQYF. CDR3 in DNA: TGCGCCAGCTCCTTCTACAAGGGTCACGAGCAGTACTTC.

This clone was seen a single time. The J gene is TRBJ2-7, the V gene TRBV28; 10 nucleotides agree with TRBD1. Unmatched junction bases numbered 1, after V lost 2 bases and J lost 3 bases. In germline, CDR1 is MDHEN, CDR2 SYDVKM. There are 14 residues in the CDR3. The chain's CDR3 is CASSLGDRGYEQYF. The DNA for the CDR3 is TGTGCCAGCAGTTTAGGGGACAGGGGCTACGAGCAGTACTTC.

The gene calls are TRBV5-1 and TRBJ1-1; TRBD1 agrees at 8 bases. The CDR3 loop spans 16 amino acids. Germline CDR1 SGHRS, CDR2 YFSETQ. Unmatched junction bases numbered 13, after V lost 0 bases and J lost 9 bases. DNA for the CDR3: TGCGCCAGCAGCTTGGCCCCGGACAGGGAAGGTAAAAAAGCTTTCTTT. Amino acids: CASSLAPDREGKKAFF.

CDR3 DNA sequence: TGCGCCAGCAGCGGACGTGATTCCTTAAATCAGCCCCAGCATTTT. Translated: CASSGRDSLNQPQHF. This sequence joins TRBV5-1 and TRBJ1-5, with D unresolved. The CDR3 is 15 amino acids. Trimming took off 4 bases at V and 4 bases at J, with 15 bases between the two ends. The germline V gene has CDR1 SGHRS and CDR2 YFSETQ.

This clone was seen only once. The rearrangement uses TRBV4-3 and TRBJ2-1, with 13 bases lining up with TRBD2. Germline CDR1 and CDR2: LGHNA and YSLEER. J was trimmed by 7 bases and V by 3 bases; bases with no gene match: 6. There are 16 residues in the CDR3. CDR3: CASSHRTSGRGNEQFF. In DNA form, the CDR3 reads TGCGCCAGCAGCCATCGTACTAGCGGGAGGGGGAATGAGCAGTTCTTC.

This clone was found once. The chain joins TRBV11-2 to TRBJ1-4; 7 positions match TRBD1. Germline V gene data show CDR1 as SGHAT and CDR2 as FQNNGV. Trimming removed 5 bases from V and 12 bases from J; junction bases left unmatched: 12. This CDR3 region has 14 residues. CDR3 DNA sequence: TGTGCCAGCAGCCCATACCTCGACAGGGAACAACTGTTTTTT. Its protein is CASSPYLDREQLFF.

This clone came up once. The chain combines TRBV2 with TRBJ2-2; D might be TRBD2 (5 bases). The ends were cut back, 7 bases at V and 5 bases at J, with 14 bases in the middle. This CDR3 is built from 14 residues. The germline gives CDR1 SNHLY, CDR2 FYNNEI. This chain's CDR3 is CASNRGRLTGELFF. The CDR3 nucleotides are TGTGCCAGCAACAGAGGGCGCCTAACCGGGGAGCTGTTTTTT.

This chain's CDR3 is CASSQRLVLAAPEAFF. CDR3 nucleotides: TGTGCCAGCAGCCAACGGCTGGTTTTGGCGGCCCCTGAAGCTTTCTTT. This chain links TRBV14 with TRBJ1-1; D uncertain. Germline V CDR1 and CDR2: SGHDN, FVKESK. CDR3 size: 16 residues. Trimming shortened V by 2 bases and J by 6 bases, and 19 bases separated the two germline ends. The complete variable domain, with remaining parts taken from reference TRBV14 and TRBJ1-1, reads EAGVTQFPSHSVIEKGQTVTLRCDPISGHDNLYWYRRVMGKEIKFLLHFVKESKQDESGMPNNRFLAERTGGTYSTLKVQPAELEDSGVYFCASSQRLVLAAPEAFFGQGTRLTVV.

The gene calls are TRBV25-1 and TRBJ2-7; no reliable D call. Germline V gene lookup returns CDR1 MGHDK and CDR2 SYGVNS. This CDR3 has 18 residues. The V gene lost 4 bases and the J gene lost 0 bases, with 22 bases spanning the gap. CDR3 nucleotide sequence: TGTGCCAGCAGTGGGCCCGTGGTCGGTGAGCGAACCTCCTACGAGCAGTACTTC. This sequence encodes CASSGPVVGERTSYEQYF.

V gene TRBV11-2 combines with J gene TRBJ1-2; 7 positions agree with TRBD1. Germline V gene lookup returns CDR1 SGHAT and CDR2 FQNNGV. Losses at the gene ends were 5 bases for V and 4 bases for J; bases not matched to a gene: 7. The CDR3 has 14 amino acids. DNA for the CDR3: TGTGCCAGCAGCGTCCGGGACAGAGGCTATGGCTACACCTTC. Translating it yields CASSVRDRGYGYTF.

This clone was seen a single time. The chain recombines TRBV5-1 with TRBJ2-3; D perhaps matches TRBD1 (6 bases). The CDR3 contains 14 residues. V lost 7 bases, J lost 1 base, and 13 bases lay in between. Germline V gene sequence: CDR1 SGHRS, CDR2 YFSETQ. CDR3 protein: CASFPNRGTDTQYF. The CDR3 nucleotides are TGCGCCAGCTTCCCAAACAGGGGCACAGATACGCAGTATTTT.

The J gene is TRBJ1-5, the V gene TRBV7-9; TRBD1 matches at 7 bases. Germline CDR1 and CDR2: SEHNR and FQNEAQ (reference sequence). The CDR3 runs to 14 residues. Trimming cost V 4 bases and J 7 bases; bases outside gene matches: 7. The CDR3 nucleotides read TGTGCCAGCAGCTCGGACAGGTGGGAACAGCCCCAGCATTTT. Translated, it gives CASSSDRWEQPQHF.

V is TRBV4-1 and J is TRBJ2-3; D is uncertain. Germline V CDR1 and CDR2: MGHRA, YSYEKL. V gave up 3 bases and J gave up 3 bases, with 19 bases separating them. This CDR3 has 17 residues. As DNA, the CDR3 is TGCGCCAGCAGCCAGAAGTCTAACACCCCGGTTACAGATACGCAGTATTTT. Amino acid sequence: CASSQKSNTPVTDTQYF.

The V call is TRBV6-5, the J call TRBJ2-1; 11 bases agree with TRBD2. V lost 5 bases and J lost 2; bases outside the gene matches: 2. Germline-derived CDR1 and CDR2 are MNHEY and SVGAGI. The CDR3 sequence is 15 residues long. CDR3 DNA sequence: TGTGCCAGCAGTGGGACTAGCGGACCCTACAATGAGCAGTTCTTC. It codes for CASSGTSGPYNEQFF.